A selection of T cell receptor beta chains follows, all from one sample in a study of T cells in Graves' hyperthyroidism and ophthalmopathy. TCRdb reanalysed the multiplex PCR reads using MiXCR and keeps one entry per CDR3 protein. The data hold almost 600,000 distinct CDR3 sequences, with more than 45% observed a single time. Sequenced input: peripheral blood or thyroid tissue (not recorded which). These receptors were taken from a woman aged 18-30 years with Graves' hyperthyroidism. Each CDR3 is given with its conserved first and last residue. D genes are given only for firm matches. Clone size is given for some rows only: seen once, a few or many times, or a class if the clone is expanded.

V	D	J	size	CDR3	DNA
TRBV4-2	NA	TRBJ1-5	many	CASSQGERYSNQPQHF	TGTGCCAGCAGCCAAGGAGAGAGGTATAGCAATCAGCCCCAGCATTTT
TRBV7-2	NA	TRBJ2-5	once	CASSITRGGETQYF	TGTGCCAGCAGCATTACACGGGGTGGAGAGACCCAGTACTTC
TRBV4-1	NA	TRBJ1-5	NA	CASSPSQYEHF	TGCGCCAGCAGCCCTTCGCAGTATGAGCATTTT
TRBV11-3	NA	TRBJ1-4	many	CASSFGVKLFF	TGTGCCAGCAGCTTTGGTGTAAAACTGTTTTTT
TRBV7-9	NA	TRBJ2-5	once	CASSFEGHSYQETQYF	TGTGCCAGCAGCTTTGAAGGACATTCGTACCAAGAGACCCAGTACTTC
TRBV10-1	NA	TRBJ1-2	many	CASSERRDGYGYTF	TGCGCCAGCAGTGAGAGGAGGGACGGCTATGGCTACACCTTC
TRBV7-9	NA	TRBJ1-2	once	CASSFEGDDYGYTF	TGTGCCAGCAGCTTTGAAGGGGACGACTATGGCTACACCTTC
TRBV5-1	NA	TRBJ1-1	many	CASSLNSMNTEAFF	TGCGCCAGCAGCTTGAACAGTATGAACACTGAAGCTTTCTTT
TRBV7-2	NA	TRBJ2-7	many	CASSPQIAAGYEQYF	TGTGCCAGCAGCCCCCAGATAGCGGCCGGCTACGAGCAGTACTTC
TRBV10-3	TRBD2	TRBJ2-7	many	CAISEGLAGLGEQYF	TGTGCCATCAGTGAGGGACTAGCGGGATTAGGGGAGCAGTACTTC
TRBV20-1	TRBD1	TRBJ1-4	NA	CSAREPQTGYNEKLFF	TGCAGTGCTAGAGAGCCTCAGACAGGGTATAATGAAAAACTGTTTTTT
TRBV16	TRBD1	TRBJ1-2	NA	CASSLTGQRTNYGYTF	TGTGCCAGCTCACTCACGGGACAGAGGACTAACTATGGCTACACCTTC
TRBV20-1	TRBD1	TRBJ2-5	many	CSARSGTGKETQYF	TGCAGTGCTAGATCCGGGACAGGAAAAGAGACCCAGTACTTC
TRBV15	TRBD1	TRBJ1-2	few	CATSRDGTGAGYTF	TGTGCCACCAGCAGAGACGGGACAGGGGCTGGCTACACCTTC
TRBV15	NA	TRBJ1-1	NA	CATSRDFMSWVTEAFF	TGTGCCACCAGCAGAGACTTTATGTCCTGGGTCACTGAAGCTTTCTTT
TRBV2	NA	TRBJ2-7	many	CAVLSGSPGEQYF	TGTGCCGTACTCAGCGGCTCCCCTGGCGAGCAGTACTTC
TRBV10-3	NA	TRBJ2-7	NA	CAISRDGSYEQYF	TGTGCCATCTCCCGGGACGGATCCTACGAGCAGTACTTC
TRBV10-3	NA	TRBJ1-1	many	CAISELGHSMNTEAFF	TGTGCCATCAGTGAACTCGGACACTCGATGAACACTGAAGCTTTCTTT
TRBV11-2	NA	TRBJ2-7	NA	CASSSLGLSYEQYF	TGTGCCAGCAGCTCCCTAGGGCTTAGTTACGAGCAGTACTTC
TRBV7-9	NA	TRBJ1-4	many	CASSPKLGQLNEKLFF	TGTGCCAGCAGCCCAAAACTCGGACAACTAAATGAAAAACTGTTTTTT
TRBV20-1	TRBD2	TRBJ2-7	NA	CSATVEAGDHEQYF	TGCAGTGCTACCGTGGAGGCGGGAGACCACGAGCAGTACTTC
TRBV7-3	TRBD2	TRBJ2-7	once	CASSLLLGEGHEQYF	TGTGCCAGCAGCTTACTATTGGGGGAGGGCCATGAGCAGTACTTC
TRBV12-3/TRBV12-4	NA	TRBJ2-3	NA	CASSVGRRGSTDTQYF	TGTGCCAGCAGCGTAGGGCGGAGGGGGAGCACAGATACGCAGTATTTT
TRBV20-1	NA	TRBJ2-7	many	CSASAVLDTDLRGQYF	TGCAGTGCTAGCGCGGTGCTAGACACGGACCTACGAGGGCAGTACTTC
TRBV7-8	TRBD1	TRBJ2-6	NA	CASSLRGQVNVLTF	TGTGCCAGCAGCCTACGCGGACAGGTCAACGTCCTGACTTTC
TRBV7-9	TRBD1	TRBJ1-2	NA	CASSFTGAGTNYGYTF	TGTGCCAGCAGCTTTACAGGGGCGGGAACTAACTATGGCTACACCTTC
TRBV7-9	TRBD1	TRBJ2-5	NA	CASSPTGTVYQETLYF	TGTGCCAGCAGCCCAACCGGGACAGTCTACCAAGAGACCCTGTACTTC
TRBV2	NA	TRBJ1-6	NA	CASSIERDDSPLHF	TGTGCCAGCAGCATAGAAAGAGACGATTCACCCCTCCACTTT
TRBV15	NA	TRBJ2-2	many	CATSKGTGELFF	TGTGCCACCAGTAAGGGAACCGGGGAGCTGTTTTTT
TRBV6-2/TRBV6-3	NA	TRBJ2-6	many	CASSRPYRGPGANVLTF	TGTGCCAGCAGTCGACCCTACCGGGGTCCTGGGGCCAACGTCCTGACTTTC
TRBV6-2/TRBV6-3	NA	TRBJ1-5	NA	CASKTNMRGNQPQHF	TGTGCCAGCAAAACGAACATGAGGGGCAATCAGCCCCAGCATTTT
TRBV19	TRBD1	TRBJ1-5	once	CASTRDREPDQPQHF	TGTGCCAGTACCCGGGACAGGGAGCCCGATCAGCCCCAGCATTTT
TRBV29-1	TRBD2	TRBJ2-7	NA	CSVTLGTSGYEQYF	TGCAGCGTCACTCTAGGGACTAGCGGATACGAGCAGTACTTC